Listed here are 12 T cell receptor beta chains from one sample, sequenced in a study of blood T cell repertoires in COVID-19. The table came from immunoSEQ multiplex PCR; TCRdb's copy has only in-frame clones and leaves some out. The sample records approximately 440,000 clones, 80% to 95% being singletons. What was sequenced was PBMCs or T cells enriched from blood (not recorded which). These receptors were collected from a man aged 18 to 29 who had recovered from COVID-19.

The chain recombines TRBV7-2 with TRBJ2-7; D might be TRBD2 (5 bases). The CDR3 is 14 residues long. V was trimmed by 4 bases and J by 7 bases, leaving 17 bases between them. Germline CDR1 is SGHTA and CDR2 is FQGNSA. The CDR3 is CASSSRTGLGEQYF. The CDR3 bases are TGTGCCAGCAGCTCACGGACTGGCCTGGGAGAGCAGTACTTC.

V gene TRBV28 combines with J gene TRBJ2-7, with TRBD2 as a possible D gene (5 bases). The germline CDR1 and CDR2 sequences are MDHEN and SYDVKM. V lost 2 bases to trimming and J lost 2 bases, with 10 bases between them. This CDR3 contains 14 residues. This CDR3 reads CASSLGGSPYEQYF. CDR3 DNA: TGTGCCAGCAGTTTAGGAGGTTCCCCCTACGAGCAGTACTTC.

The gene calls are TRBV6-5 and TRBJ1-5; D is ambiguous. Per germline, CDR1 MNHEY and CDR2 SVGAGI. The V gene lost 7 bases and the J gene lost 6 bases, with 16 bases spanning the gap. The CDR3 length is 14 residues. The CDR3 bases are TGTGCCAGCACCCCACCCGGGAGCGGTCAGCCCCAGCATTTT. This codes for CASTPPGSGQPQHF.

This chain's CDR3 is CASRGLGQGAFGYTF. The CDR3 DNA reads TGTGCCAGCAGGGGACTTGGACAGGGGGCGTTTGGCTACACCTTC. The J gene is TRBJ1-2, the V gene TRBV6-5; TRBD1 matches at 11 bases. With 6 bases clipped from V and 7 bases from J, the junction kept 10 bases outside the gene matches. Germline V lookup: CDR1 MNHEY, CDR2 SVGAGI. This CDR3 is built from 15 residues.

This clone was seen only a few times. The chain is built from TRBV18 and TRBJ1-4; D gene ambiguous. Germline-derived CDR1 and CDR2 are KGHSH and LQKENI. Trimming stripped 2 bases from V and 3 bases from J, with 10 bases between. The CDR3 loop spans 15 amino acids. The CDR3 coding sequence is TGTGCCAGCTCACCAGTGAACAGACCTAATGAAAAACTGTTTTTT. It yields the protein CASSPVNRPNEKLFF.

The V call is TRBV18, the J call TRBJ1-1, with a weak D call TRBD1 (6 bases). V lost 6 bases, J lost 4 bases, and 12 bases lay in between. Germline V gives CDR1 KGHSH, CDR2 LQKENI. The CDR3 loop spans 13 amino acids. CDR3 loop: CASSAQGTTEAFF. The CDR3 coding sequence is TGTGCCAGCTCGGCCCAGGGGACCACTGAAGCTTTCTTT.

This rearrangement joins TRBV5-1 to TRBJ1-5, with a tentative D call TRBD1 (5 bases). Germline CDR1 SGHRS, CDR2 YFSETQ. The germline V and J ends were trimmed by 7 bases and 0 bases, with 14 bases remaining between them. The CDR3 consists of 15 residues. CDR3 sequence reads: CASALNQGSNQPQHF. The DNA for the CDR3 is TGCGCCAGCGCCTTAAATCAGGGTAGCAATCAGCCCCAGCATTTT.

CDR3 region: CASTSGGSNNSPLHF. The CDR3 DNA sequence: TGTGCCAGTACCTCCGGAGGGTCAAATAATTCACCCCTCCACTTT. V usage is TRBV19 and J usage is TRBJ1-6; D is unclear. The CDR3 totals 15 residues. Trimming pared 7 bases from V and 5 bases from J, leaving 15 bases between. CDR1 and CDR2 from the germline V gene are LNHDA and SQIVND (reference sequence).

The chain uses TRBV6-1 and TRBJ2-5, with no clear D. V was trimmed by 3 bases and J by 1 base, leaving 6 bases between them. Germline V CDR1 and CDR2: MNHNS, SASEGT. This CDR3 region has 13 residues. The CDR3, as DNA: TGTGCCAGCAGTGATAGCTCCCAAGAGACCCAGTACTTC. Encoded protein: CASSDSSQETQYF.

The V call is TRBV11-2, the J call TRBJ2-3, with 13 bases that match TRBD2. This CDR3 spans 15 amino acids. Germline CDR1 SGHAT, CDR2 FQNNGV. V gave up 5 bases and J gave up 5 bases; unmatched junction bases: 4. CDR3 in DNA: TGTGCCAGCAGCCGACTAGCGGGGGGAGGAGATACGCAGTATTTT. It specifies CASSRLAGGGDTQYF.

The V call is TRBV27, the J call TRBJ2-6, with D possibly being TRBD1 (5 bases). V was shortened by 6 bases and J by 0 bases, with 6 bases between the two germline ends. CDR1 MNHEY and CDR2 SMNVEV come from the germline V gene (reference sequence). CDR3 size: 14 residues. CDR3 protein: CASSTGSGANVLTF. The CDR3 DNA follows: TGTGCCAGCAGCACAGGCTCTGGGGCCAACGTCCTGACTTTC.

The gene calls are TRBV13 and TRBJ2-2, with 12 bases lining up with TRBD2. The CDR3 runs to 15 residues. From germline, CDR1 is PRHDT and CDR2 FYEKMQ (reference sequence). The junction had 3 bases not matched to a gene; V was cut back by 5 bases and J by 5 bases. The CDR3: CASSPLAGGTGELFF. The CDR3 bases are TGTGCCAGCAGCCCACTAGCGGGAGGAACCGGGGAGCTGTTTTTT.